This entry concerns a single TCR beta chain. As yet, its antigen is unknown. This sample is drawn from a study of shared clonotypes between healthy human individuals. Study-wide results and caveats: Non-shared clonotypes were found to have lower generation probabilities than the clonotypes that were shared by all four of the sorted-subset donors.

Data came from immunoSEQ multiplex PCR; TCRdb stores just in-frame clones and leaves some out. The profile shows 2 million to 2.5 million clones, almost 96% of them singletons. This CDR3 has 13 amino acids. Germline V lookup: CDR1 ENHRY, CDR2 SYGVKD. V lost 3 bases and J 5 bases, leaving 10 bases between the germline ends. A CD45RA-negative memory subset and a CD45RA+ naive subset were separated from the CD4+ cells. Sequenced input: naive CD4+ T cells sorted from blood. The subset: CD45RA+ positively selected. This receptor was obtained from a man aged 18-30 years in good health. The V gene is TRBV10-3, the J gene TRBJ2-5; D possibly corresponds to TRBD2 (5 bases). The CDR3 DNA follows: TGTGCCATCAGTGATCGGGGAATGGAGACCCAGTACTTC. Translating gives CAISDRGMETQYF.